This T cell receptor beta chain was captured in a study of cytomegalovirus exposure and HLA in healthy donors (TCRdb year 2017). Notes on the research overall: The 500 to 800 repertoires of the first cohort and the 110 or so validation repertoires were produced on the same platform, according to a later analysis. The study was designed to test whether signatures of past pathogen exposure could be identified by cataloging public T cell receptors. Besides the first cohort of 666 subjects, a separate validation cohort made up of 95 to 150 different subjects was used. The study combined high-throughput TCR immunosequencing, statistical association of individual TCRs with disease status, and machine learning to predict cytomegalovirus infection status. General study outcomes and caveats: Cytomegalovirus status was reported to be diagnosed by the classifier with high specificity and sensitivity in both the original and validation cohorts. In the study, around 160 TCR beta chains were listed as associated with cytomegalovirus. A later analysis lacked HLA typing for the validation cohort, so it scored co-occurrence in that cohort across all 110 or so repertoires. In a later analysis, TCRs clustered in the first cohort were found to also tend to co-occur in the roughly 130 validation repertoires, with around 94% of cluster scores above 0. According to the authors, the approach could potentially be generalized to other disease states and immunological phenotypes. While some public TCRs were present in many individuals, most TCR sequences turned up only very rarely across donors. Three of the identified cytomegalovirus-associated TCR beta chains were confirmed in vitro to be specific for cytomegalovirus antigens.

For CDR1 and CDR2, the germline V gene (reference sequence) lists MNHEY and SMNVEV. From its cysteine to its phenylalanine, the CDR3 spans 15 amino acids. The CDR3 DNA has 45 bases and is translated from base 1. V loses 4 bases at its end and J loses 5 bases; junction bases beyond the gene matches: 10. A remark on this clone: There is no known antigen for this receptor. No qualities accompany the bases; no much larger clone lies one base away.

Donors formed part of the validation cohort, which comprised 95 to 150 subjects and was distinct from the first cohort of under 800 subjects. Libraries were constructed by the immunoSEQ multiplex PCR assay. From the authors' description of their analysis: To diagnose cytomegalovirus status from the catalog of TCR beta chain sequences, a statistical classification framework was built. What TCRdb holds here is the immuneACCESS table cut down to in-frame rearrangements. Part of the clones is not present; checked against another copy, under half of the missing clones reflect an unresolved V gene, and the others are unexplained. From that table come the V and J calls and clone size; the DNA was used to work out D and trimming. The sample table holds 65,000 to 95,000 clones, of which 93% were seen once. In total, the top ten clones hold about 3.8% of the sample.

The source of this sequence is a woman in her thirties in good health and CMV-seronegative. The sequencing sample was made of PBMCs. This chain is built from TRBV27 and TRBJ2-7; a stretch of 8 junction bases matches TRBD1. The CDR3 region: CASSSAGQEDNEQYF. The DNA sequence is as follows: TGTGCCAGCAGTTCGGCGGGACAGGAGGACAACGAGCAGTACTTC.